This T cell receptor beta chain derives from a study of CD8+ T cells in alopecia areata. RNA was extracted and reverse transcribed into cDNA as the sequencing template. The data were produced by immunoSEQ multiplex PCR, yet TCRdb's version contains in-frame clones alone and is incomplete. The table shows some 160,000 clones, with just over 65% occurring only once. The CDR3 loop spans 13 amino acids. Unmatched junction bases numbered 2, after V lost 4 bases and J lost 4 bases. Per germline, CDR1 SGHRS and CDR2 YFSETQ. Regarding treatment: oral pan-JAK inhibitor, 5-10 mg twice daily. The receptor was derived from a human donor with alopecia areata. The sample in question was CD4+ T cells sorted from blood, obtained at week 4, from a patient treated with tofacitinib. The rearrangement uses TRBV5-1 and TRBJ1-1; TRBD1 matches 9 bases. CDR3 loop: CASSGDRATEAFF. CDR3 in DNA: TGCGCCAGCAGCGGGGACAGGGCCACTGAAGCTTTCTTT.